This paragraph covers one T cell receptor beta chain sequence. The entry originates in a study of blood T cell repertoires in COVID-19. Overall study: PBMCs, B-cell-depleted T cells, or T cells were the source of the cDNA or gDNA that made up the material.

Two negative PCRs, clearance, or symptom resolution had been documented for recovered Cohort 3 donors. Method: immunoSEQ multiplex PCR; TCRdb's copy keeps in-frame clones and lacks some. This table has about 270,000 clones, 85% to 90% appearing once. The CDR3 extends over 15 amino acids. Germline lookup yields CDR1 LNHDA and CDR2 SQIVND (reference sequence). The V gene end was trimmed by 7 bases and the J gene end by 0 bases; junction bases not matched to a gene: 6. The V gene is TRBV19, the J gene TRBJ2-1; 7 bases are shared with TRBD1. Material for sequencing was PBMCs or T cells enriched from blood (not recorded which). This clonotype originated in a man aged 18 to 30 who had recovered from COVID-19. CDR3 in DNA: TGTGCCAGTACCCCAGGGACAGTCTCCTACAATGAGCAGTTCTTC. Protein product: CASTPGTVSYNEQFF.